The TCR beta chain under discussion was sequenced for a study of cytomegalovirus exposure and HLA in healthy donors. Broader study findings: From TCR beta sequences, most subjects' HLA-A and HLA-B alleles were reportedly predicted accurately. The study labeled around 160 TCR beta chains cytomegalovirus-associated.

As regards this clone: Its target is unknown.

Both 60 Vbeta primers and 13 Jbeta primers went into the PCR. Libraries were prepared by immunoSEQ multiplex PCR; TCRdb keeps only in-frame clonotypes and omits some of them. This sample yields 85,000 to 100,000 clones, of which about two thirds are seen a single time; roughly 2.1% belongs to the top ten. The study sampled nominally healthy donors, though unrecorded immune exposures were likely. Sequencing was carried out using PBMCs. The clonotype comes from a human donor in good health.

The CDR3 nucleotides are TGCGCCAGCAGGACAGGGTATAATCAGCCCCAGCATTTT. Translation: CASRTGYNQPQHF. The chain is built from TRBV10-1 and TRBJ1-5; TRBD1 aligns across 7 bases. Germline assignment: CDR1 WNHNN and CDR2 SYGVQD (reference sequence). Trimming removed 6 bases from V and 4 bases from J; junction bases left unmatched: 3. The length of the CDR3 is 13 residues.